This T cell receptor (beta chain) was recorded in a study of T cell responses to AZD1222 COVID-19 vaccine. Study-level points and caveats: It was only 6 or 7 AZD1222 recipients who were seropositive at baseline.

This table comes from immunoSEQ multiplex PCR, and its TCRdb copy is limited to in-frame clones, with some not included. The sample has 140,000 to 150,000 clones, roughly 90% seen once; the top ten hold 1.5% to 2%. As concerns this clone: Antigen: not known.

With 4 bases clipped from V and 0 bases from J, the junction kept 7 bases outside the gene matches. CDR1 is SGHRS and CDR2 is YFSETQ in the germline V gene. This CDR3 spans 16 amino acids. V is TRBV5-1 and J is TRBJ2-3, with 8 bases identical to TRBD2. Material: peripheral blood, obtained 28 days after the second AZD1222 dose. This TCR came from an adult who received the AZD1222 COVID-19 vaccine. CDR3 nucleotide sequence: TGCGCCAGCAGCGAGGGAACTAGCGGAAGCACAGATACGCAGTATTTT. Translation: CASSEGTSGSTDTQYF.